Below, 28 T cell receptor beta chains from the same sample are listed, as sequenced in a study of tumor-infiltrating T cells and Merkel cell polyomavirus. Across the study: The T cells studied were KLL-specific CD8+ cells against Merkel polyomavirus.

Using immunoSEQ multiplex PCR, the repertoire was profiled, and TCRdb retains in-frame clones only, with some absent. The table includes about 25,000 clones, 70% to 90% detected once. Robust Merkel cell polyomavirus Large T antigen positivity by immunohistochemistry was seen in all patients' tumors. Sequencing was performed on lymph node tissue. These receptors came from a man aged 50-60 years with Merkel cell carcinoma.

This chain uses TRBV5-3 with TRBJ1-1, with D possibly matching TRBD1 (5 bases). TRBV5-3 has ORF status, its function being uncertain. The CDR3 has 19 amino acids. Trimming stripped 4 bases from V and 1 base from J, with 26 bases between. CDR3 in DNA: TGTGCCAGAAGCCGGAGGGTGTTTTATCGACGGGGCCCGAACACTGAAGCTTTCTTT. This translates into CARSRRVFYRRGPNTEAFF.

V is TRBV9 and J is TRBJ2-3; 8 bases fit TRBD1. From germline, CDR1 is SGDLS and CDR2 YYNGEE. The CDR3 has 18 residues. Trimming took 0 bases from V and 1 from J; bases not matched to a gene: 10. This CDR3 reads CASSVGPKPGQGTDTQYF. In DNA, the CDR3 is TGTGCCAGCAGCGTAGGCCCTAAACCGGGACAGGGCACAGATACGCAGTATTTT. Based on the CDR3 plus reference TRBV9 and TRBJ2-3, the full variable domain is DSGVTQTPKHLITATGQRVTLRCSPRSGDLSVYWYQQSLDQGLQFLIQYYNGEERAKGNILERFSAQQFPDLHSELNLSSLELGDSALYFCASSVGPKPGQGTDTQYFGPGTRLTVL.

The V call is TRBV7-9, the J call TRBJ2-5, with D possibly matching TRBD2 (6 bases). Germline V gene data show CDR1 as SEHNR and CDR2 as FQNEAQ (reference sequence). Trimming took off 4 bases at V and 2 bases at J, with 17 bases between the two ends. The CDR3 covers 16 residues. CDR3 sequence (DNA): TGTGCCAGCAGCTCACTCGGGACTGGAAATCAAGAGACCCAGTACTTC. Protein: CASSSLGTGNQETQYF.

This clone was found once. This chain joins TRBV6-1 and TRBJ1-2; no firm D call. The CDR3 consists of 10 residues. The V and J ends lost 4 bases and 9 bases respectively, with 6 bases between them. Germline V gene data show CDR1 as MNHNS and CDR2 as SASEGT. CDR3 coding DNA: TGTGCCAGCAGTGCCCGTAGCTACACCTTC. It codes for CASSARSYTF.

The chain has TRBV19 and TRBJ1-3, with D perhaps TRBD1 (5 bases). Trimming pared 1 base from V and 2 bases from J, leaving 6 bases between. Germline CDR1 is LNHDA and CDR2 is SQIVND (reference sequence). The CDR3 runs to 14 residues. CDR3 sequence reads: CASSIGGPGNTIYF. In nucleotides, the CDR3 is TGTGCCAGTAGTATAGGGGGCCCTGGAAACACCATATATTTT.

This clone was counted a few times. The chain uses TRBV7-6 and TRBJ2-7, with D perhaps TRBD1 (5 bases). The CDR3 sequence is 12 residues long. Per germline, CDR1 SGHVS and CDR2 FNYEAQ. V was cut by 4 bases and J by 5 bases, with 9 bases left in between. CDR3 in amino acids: CASSSRAHEQYF. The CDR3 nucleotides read TGTGCCAGCAGCTCCAGGGCCCACGAGCAGTACTTC.

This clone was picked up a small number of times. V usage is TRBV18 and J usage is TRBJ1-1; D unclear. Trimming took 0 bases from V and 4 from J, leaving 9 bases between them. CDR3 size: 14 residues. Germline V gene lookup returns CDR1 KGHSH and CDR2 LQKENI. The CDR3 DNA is TGTGCCAGCTCACCACCTGGAGGGAGCACTGAAGCTTTCTTT. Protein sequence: CASSPPGGSTEAFF.

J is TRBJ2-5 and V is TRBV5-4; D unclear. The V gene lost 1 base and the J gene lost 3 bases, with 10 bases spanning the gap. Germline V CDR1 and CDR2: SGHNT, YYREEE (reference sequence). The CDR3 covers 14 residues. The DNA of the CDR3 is TGTGCCAGCAGCTTGCCGAGTGAGAAAGAGACCCAGTACTTC. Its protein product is CASSLPSEKETQYF.

Here the CDR3 reads CASTQAGGAGANVLTF. CDR3 coding DNA: TGTGCCAGCACCCAAGCAGGGGGCGCTGGGGCCAACGTCCTGACTTTC. The chain links TRBV5-6 to TRBJ2-6; 8 bases line up with TRBD1. V shed 6 bases, J shed 2 bases, and the junction held 7 bases outside the gene matches. This CDR3 is 16 amino acids long. The V gene's germline CDR1 is SGHDT and CDR2 YYEEEE.

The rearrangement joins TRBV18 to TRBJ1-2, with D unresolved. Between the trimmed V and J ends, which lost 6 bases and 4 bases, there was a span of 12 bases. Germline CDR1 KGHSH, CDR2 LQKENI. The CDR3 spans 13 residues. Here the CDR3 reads CASSASEGYGYTF. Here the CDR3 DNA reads TGTGCCAGCTCCGCATCAGAGGGCTATGGCTACACCTTC.

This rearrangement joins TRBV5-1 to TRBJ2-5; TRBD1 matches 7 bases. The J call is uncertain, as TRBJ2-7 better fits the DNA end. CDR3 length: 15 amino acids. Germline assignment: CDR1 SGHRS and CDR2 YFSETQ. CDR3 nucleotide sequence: TGCGCCAGCAGCTTAAACCGGGACAGCGACTACGAGCAGTACTTC. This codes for CASSLNRDSDYEQYF.

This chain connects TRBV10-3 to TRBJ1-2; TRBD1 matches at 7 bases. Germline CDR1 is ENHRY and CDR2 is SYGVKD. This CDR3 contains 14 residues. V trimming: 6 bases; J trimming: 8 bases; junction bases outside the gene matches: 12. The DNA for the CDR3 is TGTGCCATCAGCGACGGACAGGACCGTCGGGGCTACACCTTC. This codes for CAISDGQDRRGYTF.

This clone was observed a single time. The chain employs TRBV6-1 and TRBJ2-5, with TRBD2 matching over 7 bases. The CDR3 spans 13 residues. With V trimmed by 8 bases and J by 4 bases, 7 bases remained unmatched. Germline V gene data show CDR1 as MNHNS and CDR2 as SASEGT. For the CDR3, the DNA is TGTGCCAGCGCCTGGGGGGGGACAGAGACCCAGTACTTC. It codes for CASAWGGTETQYF.

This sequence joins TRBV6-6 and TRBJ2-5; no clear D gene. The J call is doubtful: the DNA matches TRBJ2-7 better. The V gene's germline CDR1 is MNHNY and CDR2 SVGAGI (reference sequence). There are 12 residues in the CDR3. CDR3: CASSSRTYEQYF. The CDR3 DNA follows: TGTGCCAGCAGTTCACGCACCTACGAGCAGTACTTC.

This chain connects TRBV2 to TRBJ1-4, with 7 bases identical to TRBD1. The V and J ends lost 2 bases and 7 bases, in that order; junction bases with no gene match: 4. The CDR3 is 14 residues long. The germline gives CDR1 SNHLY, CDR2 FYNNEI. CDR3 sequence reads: CASSERGRVEKLFF. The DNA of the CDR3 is TGTGCCAGCAGTGAAAGGGGGCGCGTTGAAAAACTGTTTTTT.

Here the CDR3 reads CASSVGPRTGSTEAFF. DNA for the CDR3: TGTGCCAGCAGCGTAGGCCCCAGGACAGGGAGCACTGAAGCTTTCTTT. The V call is TRBV9, the J call TRBJ1-1; TRBD1 aligns across 8 bases. Losses at the gene ends were 0 bases for V and 4 bases for J; bases not matched to a gene: 8. Looked up from germline, CDR1 is SGDLS and CDR2 is YYNGEE. CDR3 length equals 16 residues.

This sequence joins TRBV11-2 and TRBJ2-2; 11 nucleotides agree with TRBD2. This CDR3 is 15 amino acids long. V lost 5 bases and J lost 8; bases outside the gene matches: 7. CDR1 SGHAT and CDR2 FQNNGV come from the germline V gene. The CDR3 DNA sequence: TGTGCCAGCAGCGGGGGACTAGCGGTGATGGGGGAGCTGTTTTTT. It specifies CASSGGLAVMGELFF.

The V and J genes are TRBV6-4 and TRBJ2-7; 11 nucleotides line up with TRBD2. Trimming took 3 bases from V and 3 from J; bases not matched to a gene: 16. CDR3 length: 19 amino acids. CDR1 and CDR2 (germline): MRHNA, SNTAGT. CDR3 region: CASSEPKSLPGLADYEQYF. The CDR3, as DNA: TGTGCCAGCAGTGAACCGAAGAGTTTACCGGGACTAGCGGACTACGAGCAGTACTTC.

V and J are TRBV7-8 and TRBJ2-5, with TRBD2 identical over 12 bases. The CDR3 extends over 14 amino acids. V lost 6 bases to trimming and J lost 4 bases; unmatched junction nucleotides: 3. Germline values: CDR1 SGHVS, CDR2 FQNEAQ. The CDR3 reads CASRPTSGGETQYF. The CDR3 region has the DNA TGTGCCAGCAGACCGACTAGCGGGGGAGAGACCCAGTACTTC.

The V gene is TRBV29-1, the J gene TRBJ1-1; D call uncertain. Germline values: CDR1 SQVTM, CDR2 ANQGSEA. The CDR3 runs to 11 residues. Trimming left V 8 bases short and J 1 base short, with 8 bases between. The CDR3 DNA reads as TGCAGCCTATACCGGAACACTGAAGCTTTCTTT. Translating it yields CSLYRNTEAFF.

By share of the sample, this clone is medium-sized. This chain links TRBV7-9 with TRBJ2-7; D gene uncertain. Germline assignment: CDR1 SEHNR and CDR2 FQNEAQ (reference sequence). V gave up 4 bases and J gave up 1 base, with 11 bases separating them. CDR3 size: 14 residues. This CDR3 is CASSSTVSSYEQYF. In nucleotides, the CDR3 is TGTGCCAGCAGCTCTACAGTGAGTTCCTACGAGCAGTACTTC. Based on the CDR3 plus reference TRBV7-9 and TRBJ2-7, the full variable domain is DTGVSQNPRHKITKRGQNVTFRCDPISEHNRLYWYRQTLGQGPEFLTYFQNEAQLEKSRLLSDRFSAERPKGSFSTLEIQRTEQGDSAMYLCASSSTVSSYEQYFGPGTRLTVT.

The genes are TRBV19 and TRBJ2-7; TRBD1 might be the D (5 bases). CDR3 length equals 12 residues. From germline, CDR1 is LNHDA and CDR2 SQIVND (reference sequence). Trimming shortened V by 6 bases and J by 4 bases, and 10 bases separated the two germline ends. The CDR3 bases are TGTGCCAGTAGCCAAGGGGTATACGAGCAGTACTTC. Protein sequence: CASSQGVYEQYF.

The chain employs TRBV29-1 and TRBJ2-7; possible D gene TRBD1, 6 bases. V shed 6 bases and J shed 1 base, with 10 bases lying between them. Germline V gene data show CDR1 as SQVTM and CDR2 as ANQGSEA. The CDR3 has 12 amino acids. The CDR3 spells CSVADSSYEQYF. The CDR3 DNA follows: TGCAGCGTCGCGGACAGTTCCTACGAGCAGTACTTC.

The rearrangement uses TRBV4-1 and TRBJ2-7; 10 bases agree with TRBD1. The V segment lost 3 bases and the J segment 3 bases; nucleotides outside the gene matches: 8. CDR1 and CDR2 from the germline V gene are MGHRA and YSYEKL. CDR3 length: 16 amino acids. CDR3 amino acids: CASSHSSTGGSYEQYF. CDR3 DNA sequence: TGCGCCAGCAGCCATAGCTCGACAGGGGGCAGCTACGAGCAGTACTTC.

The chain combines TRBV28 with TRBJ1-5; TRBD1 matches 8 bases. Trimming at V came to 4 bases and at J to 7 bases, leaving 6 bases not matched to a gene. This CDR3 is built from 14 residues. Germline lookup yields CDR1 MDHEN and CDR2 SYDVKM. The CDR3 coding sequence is TGTGCCAGCAGTTCCGCGACAGGGGAACAGCCCCAGCATTTT. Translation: CASSSATGEQPQHF.

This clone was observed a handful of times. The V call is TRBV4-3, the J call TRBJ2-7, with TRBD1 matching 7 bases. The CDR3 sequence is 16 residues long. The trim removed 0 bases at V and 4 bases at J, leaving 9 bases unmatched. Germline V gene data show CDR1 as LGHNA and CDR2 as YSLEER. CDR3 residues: CASSQDRDSRVYEQYF. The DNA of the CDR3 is TGCGCCAGCAGCCAAGACCGGGACAGTAGAGTTTACGAGCAGTACTTC.

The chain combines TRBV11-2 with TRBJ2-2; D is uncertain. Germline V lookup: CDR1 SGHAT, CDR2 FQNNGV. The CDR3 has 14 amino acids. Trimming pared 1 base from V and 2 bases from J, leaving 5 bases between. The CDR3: CASSLGSNTGELFF. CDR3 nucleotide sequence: TGTGCCAGCAGCTTAGGGAGTAACACCGGGGAGCTGTTTTTT.

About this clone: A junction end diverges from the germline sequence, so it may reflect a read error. The DNA for the CDR3 is TGTGCCAGTAGTATGAACGGGACAGGGCTCCCTTTC. It translates to CASSMNGTGLPF. The V gene is TRBV19, the J gene TRBJ2-7; 9 positions agree with TRBD1. This CDR3 has 12 amino acids. The germline CDR1 and CDR2 sequences are LNHDA and SQIVND (reference sequence). Together with reference TRBV19 and TRBJ2-7, the CDR3 gives the full variable domain: DGGITQSPKYLFRKEGQNVTLSCEQNLNHDAMYWYRQDPGQGLRLIYYSQIVNDFQKGDIAEGYSVSREKKESFPLTVTSAQKNPTAFYLCASSMNGTGLPFGPGTRLTVT.